These 28 T cell receptor beta chains originate from one sample sequenced in a study of tissue T cells after allogeneic stem cell transplantation. The time point was: mouse harvest day 7 after allogeneic transplant. The graft held 10^6 splenic CD5+ T cells and 10^7 T-cell-depleted bone marrow cells. Method: immunoSEQ multiplex PCR; TCRdb's copy keeps in-frame clones and lacks some. This sample has roughly 4,000 clones, with around 50% found just once. Sequencing used gut tissue. The source of these receptors is a female BALB/c mouse given C57BL/6 T cells with graft-versus-host disease after an allogeneic hematopoietic cell transplant.

As for this clone: The germline and genes are mouse ones. The read ends 1 residue early relative to the CDR3; the germline J gene fills the gap. The J gene is TRBJ2-7, the V gene TRBV31; 10 nucleotides line up with TRBD2. Germline V gene lookup returns CDR1 GKSSPN and CDR2 SITVG. The CDR3 runs 14 residues. V shed 0 bases, J shed 4 bases, and the junction held 3 bases outside the gene matches. The CDR3: CAWSLGLGAYEQYF. Incomplete CDR3 DNA: TGTGCCTGGAGTCTAGGACTGGGGGCTTATGAACAGTAC.

This clone showed up just a few times. Mouse gene names and germline throughout. Read data end 1 residue before the CDR3 end; the end is taken from the germline J gene. The genes are TRBV19 and TRBJ1-6; D perhaps matches TRBD1 (6 bases). TRBJ1-6 is labeled an ORF, and its function is uncertain. Germline assignment: CDR1 FNHDT and CDR2 SITEND (reference sequence). V was trimmed by 2 bases and J by 10 bases, leaving 16 bases between them. There are 15 residues in the CDR3. The sequenced CDR3 bases are TGTGCCAGCAGTATCGGCAGGGGACGAGGGTCGCCCCTCTAC. It is translated as CASSIGRGRGSPLY. The whole CDR3 sequence reads CASSIGRGRGSPLYF.

About this clone itself: Genes and germline are mouse. The read terminates 1 residue before the CDR3 end, so the remaining end is supplied by the germline J gene. The chain employs TRBV23 and TRBJ1-4; the table's D call TRBD1 went unverified against the DNA. Germline V gene sequence: CDR1 KGHTA, CDR2 FQNQQP. This CDR3 is 14 amino acids long. CDR3 amino acids: CSSSQSQGHERLFF. CDR3 bases read: TGCTCCAGCAGTCAATCGCAGGGTCACGAAAGATTATTT.

By sample fraction, this clone is large. The listed genes are named as in mouse. The missing CDR3 end, 1 residue past where the read stops, is filled in from the germline J gene. V usage is TRBV13-3 and J usage is TRBJ2-4; no firm D call. Germline CDR1 NNHDY, CDR2 SYVADS. The CDR3 loop spans 11 amino acids. V was shortened by 2 bases and J by 4 bases, with 2 bases between the two germline ends. The sequenced part of the CDR3 DNA is TGTGCCAGCAGTGACAAAAACACCTTGTAC. This gives the protein CASSDKNTLY. In full, the CDR3 is CASSDKNTLYF.

Details on this clone: The genes and germline here are from mouse. The read finishes 1 residue shy of the CDR3 end, and the germline J gene is used to complete it. The V call is TRBV16, the J call TRBJ2-2, with a tentative D call TRBD1 (6 bases). Germline CDR1 and CDR2: SGHSA and FRNQAP. Trimming removed 5 bases at V and 3 bases at J, with 10 bases between. The CDR3 runs to 14 residues. The CDR3 reads CASSPTGHTGQLYF. CDR3 DNA (partial): TGTGCAAGCAGCCCGACAGGTCACACCGGGCAGCTCTAC.

Concerning this clone: Gene labels here are mouse ones. The read comes to an end 1 residue before the CDR3 does, leaving the germline J gene to fill in the end. The chain carries TRBV3 and TRBJ2-4; 7 bases match TRBD1. CDR1 and CDR2 (germline): SNHLY, FYNGKV (reference sequence). V gave up 5 bases and J gave up 5 bases; unmatched junction bases: 4. The length of the CDR3 is 13 residues. The sequenced CDR3 bases are TGTGCCAGCAGCCCCGGGACAGCAAACACCTTGTAC. Its protein product is CASSPGTANTLY. The full CDR3 sequence reads CASSPGTANTLYF.

As concerns this clone: Genes and germline are mouse. The CDR3 end falls 1 residue outside the read, so it is completed with the germline J gene. The chain combines TRBV13-2 with TRBJ2-5; 12 bases align to TRBD2. Germline values: CDR1 NNHNN, CDR2 SYGAGS (reference sequence). CDR3 length: 16 residues. With 1 base clipped from V and 5 bases from J, the junction kept 5 bases outside the gene matches. Incomplete CDR3 DNA: TGTGCCAGCGGTGATCCTCGACTGGGGGGGCGAGACACCCAGTAC. Translation: CASGDPRLGGRDTQY. The CDR3, in full, reads CASGDPRLGGRDTQYF.

To note about this clone: Genes and germline are mouse. Sequencing ends 1 residue short of the CDR3 end; the germline J gene provides the rest. V is TRBV3 and J is TRBJ2-5, with 8 bases that match TRBD2. J lost 3 bases, V lost 2 bases, and 4 bases had no gene match. Per the germline V gene, CDR1 is SNHLY and CDR2 is FYNGKV (reference sequence). This CDR3 region has 15 residues. The sequenced CDR3 bases are TGTGCCAGCAGCTTAAGGCTGGGGGGTCAAGACACCCAGTAC. Its protein is CASSLRLGGQDTQY. In full, the CDR3 reads CASSLRLGGQDTQYF.

This clone has just a few counts. The genes and germline here are from mouse. The read ends 1 residue shy of where the CDR3 ends; the end is completed using the germline J gene. The chain links TRBV3 to TRBJ2-7; D is perhaps TRBD1 or TRBD2 (5 bases each). CDR1 and CDR2 (germline): SNHLY, FYNGKV (reference sequence). Trimming shortened V by 2 bases and J by 0 bases, and 8 bases separated the two germline ends. This CDR3 region has 14 residues. CDR3 loop: CASSLSGASYEQYF. CDR3 DNA (partial): TGTGCCAGCAGCTTAAGTGGGGCCTCCTATGAACAGTAC. Looking up the rest from reference TRBV3 and TRBJ2-7 gives the full variable domain: GPKVLQIPSHQIIDMGQMVTLNCDPVSNHLYFYWYKQILGQQMEFLVNFYNGKVMEKSKLFKDQFSVERPDGSYFTLKIQPTALEDSAVYFCASSLSGASYEQYFGPGTRLTVL.

This clone was detected only a few times. Germline and genes: mouse. The read is 1 residue too short to cover the CDR3 end, so that end is filled in from the germline J gene. The chain combines TRBV26 with TRBJ2-3, with D tentatively TRBD1 (6 bases). V was shortened by 3 bases and J by 3 bases, with 7 bases between the two germline ends. Germline V gives CDR1 KGHPV, CDR2 FQNQEV (reference sequence). This CDR3 contains 13 residues. CDR3 DNA (partial): TGTGCCAGCAGTCTTACAGGGGCAGAAACGCTGTAT. Translation gives CASSLTGAETLY. The entire CDR3 protein is CASSLTGAETLYF.

Worth noting for this clone: Mouse gene names apply. The missing CDR3 end, 1 residue past where the read stops, is filled in from the germline J gene. The chain carries TRBV23 and TRBJ2-5. The CDR3 spans 13 residues. Looked up from germline, CDR1 is KGHTA and CDR2 is FQNQQP. The CDR3 loop reads CSSSQFGQDTQYF. The covered CDR3 bases are TGCTCCAGCAGTCAATTCGGGCAAGACACCCAGTAC.

This clone is classed as large. Each gene name is a mouse one. The read terminates 1 residue before the CDR3 end, so the remaining end is supplied by the germline J gene. The rearrangement uses TRBV29 and TRBJ1-4; D unclear. V was trimmed by 0 bases and J by 0 bases, leaving 8 bases between them. The V gene's germline CDR1 is MSHET and CDR2 SYDVDS. This CDR3 is 16 amino acids long. The CDR3 reads CASSLSKVFSNERLFF. The DNA read from the CDR3 is TGTGCTAGCAGTTTATCGAAGGTATTTTCCAACGAAAGATTATTT. Complete variable domain (other parts from reference TRBV29 and TRBJ1-4): DMKVTQMPRYLIKRMGENVLLECGQDMSHETMYWYRQDPGLGLQLIYISYDVDSNSEGDIPKGYRVSRKKREHFSLILDSAKTNQTSVYFCASSLSKVFSNERLFFGHGTKLSVL.

With respect to this clone: Gene names are the mouse ones. The observed sequence ends 1 residue before the CDR3 terminus, with the missing tail filled in from the germline J gene. J is TRBJ1-1 and V is TRBV26; 9 nucleotides line up with TRBD1. Germline CDR1 KGHPV, CDR2 FQNQEV (reference sequence). This CDR3 has 14 amino acids. V lost 6 bases and J lost 1; bases outside the gene matches: 3. Partial CDR3 DNA: TGTGCCAGCAGCTGGGACAGGGCGAACACAGAAGTCTTC. Protein: CASSWDRANTEVF. The complete CDR3 reads CASSWDRANTEVFF.

Details on this clone: Each gene name is a mouse one. CDR3 bases read: TGTGCCTGGAGCCCTATCGACTGGGGGAACTATGCTGAGCAGTTC. This gives the protein CAWSPIDWGNYAEQF. The full CDR3 reads CAWSPIDWGNYAEQFF. The rearrangement uses TRBV31 and TRBJ2-1, with TRBD2 matching 9 bases. The read halts 1 residue ahead of the CDR3 end, with the missing end drawn from the germline J gene. Germline CDR1 is GKSSPN and CDR2 is SITVG. Trimming at V came to 3 bases and at J to 1 base, leaving 7 bases not matched to a gene. The CDR3 sequence is 16 residues long.

For this clone: Mouse gene names and germline throughout. The CDR3 is cut off 1 residue early in the read; its end comes from the germline J gene. This chain connects TRBV1 to TRBJ1-1; D possibly corresponds to TRBD1 (5 bases). The CDR3 covers 14 residues. The germline V and J ends were trimmed by 0 bases and 3 bases, with 8 bases remaining between them. Germline assignment: CDR1 NSQYPW and CDR2 LRSPGD (reference sequence). The CDR3 DNA, read in part, is TGCACCTGCAGTGCAGATCTCAGGGACACAGAAGTCTTC. Protein product: CTCSADLRDTEVF. The complete CDR3 reads CTCSADLRDTEVFF.

Within the sample, this clone is large. Each gene name is a mouse one. The read ends 1 residue shy of where the CDR3 ends; the end is completed using the germline J gene. The chain joins TRBV13-1 to TRBJ1-3; D gene uncertain. This CDR3 spans 13 amino acids. Per germline, CDR1 NSHNY and CDR2 SYGAGN. V was clipped by 5 bases and J by 0 bases, with 6 bases between them. CDR3: CASRGFSGNTLYF. The part of the CDR3 DNA that was read is TGTGCCAGCAGAGGATTTTCTGGAAATACGCTCTAT.

About this clone: Germline and genes here are mouse. Read coverage stops 1 residue before the CDR3 terminus; the germline J gene supplies the remainder. This sequence joins TRBV26 and TRBJ1-3, with D perhaps matching TRBD1 (5 bases). Germline V lookup: CDR1 KGHPV, CDR2 FQNQEV (reference sequence). V was cut by 3 bases and J by 2 bases, with 8 bases left in between. This CDR3 is 14 amino acids long. The CDR3 spells CASSLTGPGNTLYF. Partial CDR3 DNA: TGTGCCAGCAGTCTAACGGGGCCTGGAAATACGCTCTAT.

This clone was recorded once. Mouse gene names and germline throughout. The sequenced CDR3 bases are TGTGCAAGCAGCTTAGGGACAGGGAGGACAGAAGTCTTC. It specifies CASSLGTGRTEVF. Given in full, the CDR3 is CASSLGTGRTEVFF. The chain couples TRBV16 to TRBJ1-1; the match to TRBD1 covers 8 bases. The read stops 1 residue short of the end of the CDR3; the missing end is completed from the germline J gene. The germline V gene has CDR1 SGHSA and CDR2 FRNQAP. The CDR3 is 14 residues long. V gave up 1 base and J gave up 5 bases; unmatched junction bases: 3.

Notes on this clone: Gene labels here are mouse ones. The missing CDR3 end, 1 residue past where the read stops, is filled in from the germline J gene. The V and J genes are TRBV26 and TRBJ1-3; 8 bases fit TRBD1. The CDR3 extends over 16 amino acids. V shed 2 bases and J 0 bases; nucleotides not matched to a gene: 3. Per the germline V gene, CDR1 is KGHPV and CDR2 is FQNQEV (reference sequence). The CDR3 reads CASSLGTGNSGNTLYF. CDR3 DNA (partial): TGTGCCAGCAGTCTGGGGACAGGAAATTCTGGAAATACGCTCTAT.

Note on this clone: Mouse names are used for the genes. The covered CDR3 bases are TGCACCTGCAGTGCAGATACCTGGGGGGGCGCGACCTTGTAC. It yields the protein CTCSADTWGGATLY. The whole CDR3 region reads CTCSADTWGGATLYF. The rearrangement links TRBV1 to TRBJ2-4; 10 bases agree with TRBD2. The observed sequence ends 1 residue before the CDR3 terminus, with the missing tail filled in from the germline J gene. With 0 bases clipped from V and 9 bases from J, the junction kept 6 bases outside the gene matches. Germline loops: CDR1 NSQYPW, CDR2 LRSPGD (reference sequence). This CDR3 contains 15 residues.

With regard to this clone: Gene names are mouse gene names. The read halts 1 residue ahead of the CDR3 end, with the missing end drawn from the germline J gene. V and J are TRBV2 and TRBJ2-2; 7 bases fit TRBD1. Germline CDR1 LGHNA, CDR2 YSYQKL. The CDR3 spans 16 residues. V shed 0 bases, J shed 0 bases, and the junction held 1 base outside the gene matches. CDR3 DNA, as far as it was read: TGTGCCAGCAGCCAAGATGGGACAGCAAACACCGGGCAGCTCTAC. Amino acids: CASSQDGTANTGQLY. The entire CDR3 reads CASSQDGTANTGQLYF.

This clone was picked up a small number of times. Mouse names are used for the genes. Coverage ceases 1 residue before the CDR3 finishes, and the germline J gene fills in the end. The chain recombines TRBV13-3 with TRBJ2-1, with 9 bases identical to TRBD1. CDR1 is NNHDY and CDR2 is SYVADS in the germline V gene. Germline trimming cut 5 bases from V and 6 bases from J; bases unmatched to any gene: 3. This CDR3 is 13 amino acids long. CDR3 protein: CASSGDRVAEQFF. The CDR3 DNA, read in part, is TGTGCCAGCAGCGGGGACAGGGTTGCTGAGCAGTTC.

This clone was counted between two and nine times. Gene labels here are mouse ones. The DNA ends 1 residue before the CDR3 does, and the rest of the CDR3 is filled in from the germline J gene. The genes are TRBV16 and TRBJ2-7; the D gene could be TRBD1 or TRBD2 (6 bases each). With 2 bases removed from V and 0 bases from J, the gap between germline ends came to 8 bases. The germline CDR1 and CDR2 sequences are SGHSA and FRNQAP. The CDR3 loop spans 14 amino acids. The CDR3 protein is CASSLRGDSYEQYF. The sequenced part of the CDR3 DNA is TGTGCAAGCAGCTTAAGGGGGGACTCCTATGAACAGTAC.

About this clone itself: The genes and germline here are from mouse. The read terminates 1 residue before the CDR3 end, so the remaining end is supplied by the germline J gene. This chain connects TRBV5 to TRBJ2-1; D might be TRBD2 (5 bases). This CDR3 has 15 residues. V lost 1 base to trimming and J lost 1 base, with 8 bases between them. Germline CDR1 and CDR2: LGHNA and YNLKQL (reference sequence). The CDR3 reads CASSQGWENYAEQFF. CDR3 DNA (partial): TGTGCCAGCAGCCAAGGCTGGGAGAACTATGCTGAGCAGTTC.

On this clone: Here the gene names and germline are mouse. The sequenced part of the CDR3 DNA is TGTGCCAGCTCTCACCGACTGGGTAACCAAGACACCCAGTAC. As protein: CASSHRLGNQDTQY. The complete CDR3 protein is CASSHRLGNQDTQYF. The V call is TRBV12-1, the J call TRBJ2-5, with TRBD2 matching over 7 bases. The sequenced fragment ends 1 residue before the CDR3 boundary, so the rest is inferred from the germline J gene. The V gene's germline CDR1 is SGHSN and CDR2 HYEKVE. This CDR3 is built from 15 residues. V gave up 2 bases and J gave up 0 bases; unmatched junction bases: 4.

This clone is labeled as medium-sized. Gene names and germline refer to mouse. Read sequence stops 1 residue before the CDR3 end, and the germline J gene provides the missing end. The chain couples TRBV26 to TRBJ1-3, with D perhaps matching TRBD1 (5 bases). The CDR3 is 16 residues long. Looked up from germline, CDR1 is KGHPV and CDR2 is FQNQEV (reference sequence). Trimming took off 0 bases at V and 0 bases at J, with 9 bases between the two ends. The CDR3 is CASSLSGQNSGNTLYF. CDR3 DNA, as far as it was read: TGTGCCAGCAGTCTGTCAGGACAAAATTCTGGAAATACGCTCTAT.

To note about this clone: The genes and germline here are from mouse. The CDR3 extends 1 residue past the end of the read, so its final part is completed from the germline J gene. This chain joins TRBV16 and TRBJ2-1; 9 nucleotides agree with TRBD1. Trimming took 5 bases from V and 7 from J; bases not matched to a gene: 3. Germline assignment: CDR1 SGHSA and CDR2 FRNQAP. This CDR3 has 13 amino acids. CDR3 DNA (partial): TGTGCAAGCAGCCTGGGACAGGGAGCTGAGCAGTTC. As protein: CASSLGQGAEQF. In full, the CDR3 reads CASSLGQGAEQFF.

With regard to this clone: Genes and germline are mouse. The CDR3 is cut off 1 residue early in the read; its end comes from the germline J gene. The chain has TRBV3 and TRBJ2-4; D not certain. This CDR3 comprises 14 residues. CDR1 is SNHLY, CDR2 FYNGKV, per germline (reference sequence). Trimming pared 1 base from V and 0 bases from J, leaving 5 bases between. Partial CDR3 DNA: TGTGCCAGCAGCTTAGGCAATAGTCAAAACACCTTGTAC. Encoded protein: CASSLGNSQNTLY. The entire CDR3 sequence reads CASSLGNSQNTLYF.